The source of this T cell receptor beta chain is a study of blood T cell repertoires in COVID-19. As for the study in general: Samples representing acute and convalescent COVID-19 were sourced from the United States, Italy and Spain. PBMCs, B-cell-depleted T cells, or T cells provided the cDNA or gDNA that made up the material.

Original data processing: Researchers report that nucleated cell counts were estimated from reference gene primer amplification. Profiling relied on immunoSEQ multiplex PCR, and the TCRdb table lists in-frame clones only, not all of them. V and J calls and clone size follow that table, whereas D and trimming were derived from the DNA. Of about 100,000 clones detected, about 80% appear once; the ten largest clones hold around 29%. The TCR comes from a man in his 70s with active or convalescent COVID-19. The material sequenced was peripheral blood.

The CDR3 loop is CASSLAWTGVGGEQYF. CDR3 bases: TGTGCCAGCAGCTTAGCATGGACGGGGGTCGGGGGCGAGCAGTACTTC. This sequence joins TRBV7-8 and TRBJ2-7; a possible D gene is TRBD2 (6 bases). The V gene's germline CDR1 is SGHVS and CDR2 FQNEAQ. CDR3 length: 16 amino acids. Trimming removed 0 bases from V and 6 bases from J, with 18 bases in between.